This T cell receptor (beta chain) appears in the sequencing data of a study of blood T cell repertoires in COVID-19. Study details: The cDNA or gDNA used as material had been derived from T cells, B-cell-depleted T cells, or PBMCs.

Per the original methods: Reference gene primer amplification in the assay estimated nucleated cell counts. Clones were read by immunoSEQ multiplex PCR, and TCRdb kept only the in-frame ones, dropping some. V, J and clone size are taken as reported in that table, and D and trimming were inferred from the DNA itself. The data contain about 290,000 clones, around nine tenths of them singletons. V was clipped by 5 bases and J by 1 base; unmatched bases: 7. This CDR3 spans 15 amino acids. Germline CDR1 SGHNT, CDR2 YYREEE (reference sequence). Patients at the Seattle site were enrolled during active infection and followed longitudinally.

This chain joins TRBV5-4 and TRBJ2-3; 7 bases match TRBD2. This TCR derives from a woman aged 30 to 39 with COVID-19, enrolled during active disease. The sequenced sample consisted of peripheral blood. The CDR3 sequence is CASSSMGGGTDTQYF. For the CDR3, the DNA is TGTGCCAGCAGTTCGATGGGGGGGGGCACAGATACGCAGTATTTT.